This paragraph covers one T cell receptor beta chain sequence. In TCRdb, the RT-PCR reads were re-called with MiXCR into one record per CDR3 protein. This table holds more than 550,000 distinct CDR3 sequences, 12% to 15% found once. Germline CDR1 is DFQATT and CDR2 is SNEGSKA (reference sequence). There are 15 residues in the CDR3. The ends were cut back, 3 bases at V and 1 base at J, with 15 bases in the middle. The genes are TRBV20-1 and TRBJ2-5; possibly TRBD1 for D (6 bases). This TCR came from a female donor in good health, serving as a healthy control. Specimen: memory CD4+ T cells from blood. DNA for the CDR3: TGCAGTGCTAGGAGTGCCCGGACAGCCCAAGAGACCCAGTACTTC. Protein product: CSARSARTAQETQYF.